The rows below give T cell receptor beta chains drawn from one sample of a study of CD8 T cells in ankylosing spondylitis. TCRdb analysed the 5' RACE reads with MiXCR anew, one entry per CDR3 protein. The profile shows 700,000 or so distinct CDR3 sequences, 15% to 20% of them singletons. Sequenced sample: blood, either unsorted or a sorted T cell fraction (not recorded which). The receptors stem from a male donor with ankylosing spondylitis. Each CDR3 is given without its conserved first and last residue.

V	J	CDR3
TRBV10-3	TRBJ2-1	AISDGSRDPF
TRBV6-1	TRBJ2-7	ASSPIGQGSDEQY
TRBV4-2	TRBJ2-1	ASSQDGAGGPTEQF
TRBV18	TRBJ1-1	ASSNIGGYEAF
TRBV20-1	TRBJ2-3	SASPGVLAGGIDTQY
TRBV6-2/TRBV6-3	TRBJ1-1	ASRSGPQAF
TRBV12-3/TRBV12-4	TRBJ1-2	TSSKTLVYT
TRBV6-5	TRBJ1-4	ASSYSFAPGTDNEKLF
TRBV6-1	TRBJ2-7	ATALFSSYEQY
TRBV20-1	TRBJ1-2	SAIDRTGYGYT
TRBV5-5	TRBJ1-1	ASSWSTGDTEAF
TRBV29-1	TRBJ1-1	SVDVGKVAF
TRBV20-1	TRBJ1-1	SASPLRGRTEAF
TRBV4-1	TRBJ1-1	ASSQVLTGGNTEAF
TRBV9	TRBJ2-5	ASSPRDTVDQETQY